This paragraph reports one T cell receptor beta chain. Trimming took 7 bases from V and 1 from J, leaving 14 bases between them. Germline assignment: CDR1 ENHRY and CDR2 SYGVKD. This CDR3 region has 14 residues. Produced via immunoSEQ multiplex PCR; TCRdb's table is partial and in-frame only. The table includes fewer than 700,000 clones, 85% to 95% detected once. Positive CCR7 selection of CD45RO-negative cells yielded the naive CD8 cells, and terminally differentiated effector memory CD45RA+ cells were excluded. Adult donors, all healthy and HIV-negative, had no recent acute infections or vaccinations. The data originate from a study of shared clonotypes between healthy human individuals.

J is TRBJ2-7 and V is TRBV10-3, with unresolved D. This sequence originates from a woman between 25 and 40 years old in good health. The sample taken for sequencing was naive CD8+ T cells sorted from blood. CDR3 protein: CAITDLALSYEQYF. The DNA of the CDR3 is TGTGCCATCACCGATTTGGCCCTATCCTACGAGCAGTACTTC.